This entry concerns a single T cell receptor (beta chain). The antigen remains undetermined. This CDR3 is 15 amino acids long. Germline V gives CDR1 WSHSY, CDR2 SAAADI. V gave up 7 bases and J gave up 1 base, with 16 bases separating them. This entry is derived from a study of cytomegalovirus exposure and HLA in healthy donors. The study ran its PCR with 60 Vbeta and 13 Jbeta primers. Clones were sequenced by immunoSEQ multiplex PCR, and TCRdb holds only the in-frame ones, with some missing. The data show 150,000 to 200,000 clones, around 80% seen once. Study-wide points: Compared with the roughly 700-donor mean, an Asian-associated ancestry cluster reportedly had fewer N-insertions, according to a later analysis.

V gene TRBV10-2 combines with J gene TRBJ1-1, with a tentative D call TRBD1 (5 bases). The sequence came from a man in his late teens or twenties in good health and CMV-seropositive. Material for sequencing was PBMCs. The DNA for the CDR3 is TGCGCCAGCAACGGACATTCCGGCACGAACACTGAAGCTTTCTTT. This translates into CASNGHSGTNTEAFF.